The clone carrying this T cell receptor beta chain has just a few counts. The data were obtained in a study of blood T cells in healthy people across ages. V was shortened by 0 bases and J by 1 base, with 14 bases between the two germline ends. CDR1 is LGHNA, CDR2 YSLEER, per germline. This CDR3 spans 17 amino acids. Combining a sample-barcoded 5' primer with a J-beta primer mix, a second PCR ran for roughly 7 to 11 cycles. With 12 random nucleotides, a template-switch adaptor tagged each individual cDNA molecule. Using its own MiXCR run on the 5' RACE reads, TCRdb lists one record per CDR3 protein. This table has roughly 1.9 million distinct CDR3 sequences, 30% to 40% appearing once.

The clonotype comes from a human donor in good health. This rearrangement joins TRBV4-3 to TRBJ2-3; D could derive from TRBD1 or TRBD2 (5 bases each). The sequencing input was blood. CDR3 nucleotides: TGCGCCAGCAGCCAAGACGAGGACGGGGCCCGCACAGATACGCAGTATTTT. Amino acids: CASSQDEDGARTDTQYF.